This TCR beta chain was identified in a study of blood T cell repertoires in COVID-19. Overall study context: Acute and convalescent COVID-19 samples came from the United States, Italy and Spain. T cells, B-cell-depleted T cells, or PBMCs provided the cDNA or gDNA that served as material.

Trimming took 3 bases from V and 9 from J, leaving 11 bases between them. The CDR3 is 13 residues long. CDR1 and CDR2 from the germline V gene are MDHEN and SYDVKM. Authors' processing steps: It was from reference gene primer amplification that nucleated cell counts were estimated. Clones were read by immunoSEQ multiplex PCR, and TCRdb kept only the in-frame ones, dropping some. That table furnishes V, J and clone size, whereas the DNA furnished D and trimming. The sample has fewer than 35,000 clones, approximately 91% seen once; the top ten hold about a quarter. The sample comprised peripheral blood. This clonotype originated in a woman older than 75 with active or convalescent COVID-19. The V gene is TRBV28, the J gene TRBJ1-4; TRBD1 is a possible D gene (5 bases). Here the CDR3 DNA reads TGTGCCAGCAGTTTGCCCGGGGGAAAAAAACTGTTTTTT. Protein sequence: CASSLPGGKKLFF.